This T cell receptor beta chain stems from a study of cytomegalovirus exposure and HLA in healthy donors. General observations from the study: Investigators reported fewer than 200 TCR beta chains as tied to cytomegalovirus.

About this clone: Its antigen is not known.

The PCR had 60 Vbeta and 13 Jbeta primers. Using immunoSEQ multiplex PCR, the repertoire was profiled, and TCRdb retains in-frame clones only, with some absent. The sample records 50,000 to 60,000 clones, around 78% being singletons. This CDR3 has 14 residues. Germline V gene lookup returns CDR1 SGHAT and CDR2 FQNNGV. With V trimmed by 1 base and J by 6 bases, 3 bases remained unmatched. The TCR sequence derives from a female donor in good health and CMV-seronegative. The sequenced material came from PBMCs. The chain combines TRBV11-2 with TRBJ1-5; 7 bases align to TRBD1. DNA for the CDR3: TGTGCCAGCAGCTTAGGACAGGGCGGTCAGCCCCAGCATTTT. Translating it yields CASSLGQGGQPQHF. The full variable domain, with the rest looked up from reference TRBV11-2 and TRBJ1-5, is EAGVAQSPRYKIIEKRQSVAFWCNPISGHATLYWYQQILGQGPKLLIQFQNNGVVDDSQLPKDRFSAERLKGVDSTLKIQPAKLEDSAVYLCASSLGQGGQPQHFGDGTRLSIL.